Presented here are 17 T cell receptor beta chains from one specimen sequenced in a study of yellow fever vaccine responses in identical twins. TCRdb passed the RT-PCR reads through MiXCR, listing each CDR3 protein once. The data hold about 9,100 distinct CDR3 sequences, with approximately 80% observed a single time. The source was T cells from blood (PBMCs), unsorted or a sorted subset (not recorded which), collected before or after yellow fever vaccination (not recorded which). The receptors were gathered from a young woman who received the yellow fever vaccine.

This chain connects TRBV11-1 to TRBJ2-1; 9 bases are shared with TRBD2. CDR3 length: 16 residues. The V gene end was trimmed by 5 bases and the J gene end by 2 bases; junction bases not matched to a gene: 7. CDR1 is SGHAT and CDR2 is FQDESV in the germline V gene (reference sequence). DNA for the CDR3: TGTGCCAGCAGCCCGGGACTAGCCCCGCCCTACAATGAGCAGTTCTTC. Translated: CASSPGLAPPYNEQFF.

The gene calls are TRBV10-1 and TRBJ2-1; the D call may be TRBD1 or TRBD2 (7 bases each). Trimming pared 4 bases from V and 6 bases from J, leaving 13 bases between. This CDR3 region has 14 residues. Germline-derived CDR1 and CDR2 are WNHNN and SYGVQD (reference sequence). The DNA of the CDR3 is TGCGCCAGCAGTGTGACAGGGAGGGTCAATGAGCAGTTCTTC. It translates to CASSVTGRVNEQFF.

This chain joins TRBV23-1 and TRBJ2-7; 15 bases are shared with TRBD2. TRBV23-1 falls under the ORF class, with uncertain function. The CDR3 contains 18 residues. After removal of 2 bases from V and 5 bases from J, the junction contained 10 bases not matched to a gene. CDR3 in amino acids: CASSQPTGTSGRYHEQYF. The CDR3 DNA reads TGCGCCAGCAGTCAACCGACCGGGACTAGCGGGAGGTATCACGAGCAGTACTTC.

V usage is TRBV2 and J usage is TRBJ1-1; D is undetermined. V gave up 1 base and J gave up 2 bases, with 2 bases separating them. Germline loops: CDR1 SNHLY, CDR2 FYNNEI. The CDR3 spans 12 residues. As DNA, the CDR3 is TGTGCCAGCAGTGAAGTTAACACTGAAGCTTTCTTT. This codes for CASSEVNTEAFF. The full variable domain, with the rest looked up from reference TRBV2 and TRBJ1-1, is EPEVTQTPSHQVTQMGQEVILRCVPISNHLYFYWYRQILGQKVEFLVSFYNNEISEKSEIFDDQFSVERPDGSNFTLKIRSTKLEDSAMYFCASSEVNTEAFFGQGTRLTVV.

The table lists this clonotype with a few counts. This chain connects TRBV20-1 to TRBJ1-1; tentatively, D is TRBD1 (5 bases). Looked up from germline, CDR1 is DFQATT and CDR2 is SNEGSKA (reference sequence). The CDR3 has 14 residues. V dropped 2 bases and J dropped 1 base, with 11 bases sitting between them. The DNA of the CDR3 is TGCAGTGCTAGACCCAGGGTGTCGAACACTGAAGCTTTCTTT. As protein: CSARPRVSNTEAFF.

The chain joins TRBV24-1 to TRBJ1-2; D gene uncertain. Trimming pared 4 bases from V and 3 bases from J, leaving 8 bases between. Looked up from germline, CDR1 is KGHDR and CDR2 is SFDVKD. This CDR3 has 13 residues. The CDR3 loop is CATSELPHYGYTF. As DNA, the CDR3 is TGTGCCACCAGTGAGCTCCCACACTATGGCTACACCTTC.

This rearrangement joins TRBV5-5 to TRBJ2-7; 11 bases match TRBD1. The CDR3 loop spans 16 amino acids. Trimming removed 4 bases from V and 0 bases from J; junction bases left unmatched: 6. From germline, CDR1 is SGHKS and CDR2 YYEKEE (reference sequence). The CDR3 spells CASSRDRGSSSYEQYF. CDR3 nucleotide sequence: TGTGCCAGCAGCCGGGACAGGGGGTCGAGCTCCTACGAGCAGTACTTC.

The chain has TRBV6-5 and TRBJ2-7; possible D gene TRBD1, 6 bases. V lost 0 bases and J 2 bases, leaving 14 bases between the germline ends. Germline CDR1 MNHEY, CDR2 SVGAGI. The CDR3 sequence is 16 residues long. The CDR3 loop reads CASSYSRPGAAYEQYF. DNA for the CDR3: TGTGCCAGCAGTTACTCAAGACCAGGGGCGGCCTACGAGCAGTACTTC.

The genes are TRBV18 and TRBJ2-6, with 7 nucleotides matching TRBD1. The length of the CDR3 is 18 residues. Germline V gene lookup returns CDR1 KGHSH and CDR2 LQKENI. The V gene end was trimmed by 4 bases and the J gene end by 0 bases; junction bases not matched to a gene: 9. CDR3 residues: CASSQATGSVSGANVLTF. Here the CDR3 DNA reads TGTGCCAGCTCACAAGCGACAGGGTCTGTCTCTGGGGCCAACGTCCTGACTTTC. The whole variable domain, filled in from reference TRBV18 and TRBJ2-6, reads NAGVMQNPRHLVRRRGQEARLRCSPMKGHSHVYWYRQLPEEGLKFMVYLQKENIIDESGMPKERFSAEFPKEGPSILRIQQVVRGDSAAYFCASSQATGSVSGANVLTFGAGSRLTVL.

This clonotype was counted between two and nine times. The V and J genes are TRBV2 and TRBJ1-6; maybe TRBD1 (6 bases). This CDR3 region has 15 residues. Per the germline V gene, CDR1 is SNHLY and CDR2 is FYNNEI. V lost 5 bases and J lost 5, with 13 bases in between. The CDR3 DNA is TGTGCCAGCAGTTACTTTCCAGGGGATAATTCACCCCTCCACTTT. Translated, it gives CASSYFPGDNSPLHF.

In its sample, this clonotype was seen a few times. The chain employs TRBV2 and TRBJ2-1; D may be TRBD1 (5 bases). In germline, CDR1 is SNHLY, CDR2 FYNNEI. V lost 3 bases, J lost 4 bases, and 13 bases lay in between. This CDR3 contains 15 residues. The CDR3 protein is CASSEGRQRYNEQFF. CDR3 coding DNA: TGTGCCAGCAGTGAGGGTAGACAGCGTTACAATGAGCAGTTCTTC.

The rearrangement uses TRBV5-5 and TRBJ2-2; the match to TRBD2 covers 9 bases. V gave up 4 bases and J gave up 1 base; unmatched junction bases: 2. Germline CDR1 is SGHKS and CDR2 is YYEKEE (reference sequence). The CDR3 is made up of 15 amino acids. In DNA form, the CDR3 reads TGTGCCAGCAGCCAGACTAGCGGGAACACCGGGGAGCTGTTTTTT. Amino acids: CASSQTSGNTGELFF.

J is TRBJ1-1 and V is TRBV6-1; D gene ambiguous. Germline V gene lookup returns CDR1 MNHNS and CDR2 SASEGT. Trimming removed 6 bases from V and 7 bases from J, with 12 bases in between. The CDR3 extends over 12 amino acids. CDR3 sequence: CASRNSGYEAFF. Here the CDR3 DNA reads TGTGCCAGCAGGAACAGTGGCTATGAAGCTTTCTTT.

The chain recombines TRBV12-3 or TRBV12-4 with TRBJ2-4; 7 nucleotides match TRBD2. The CDR3 runs 14 residues. V gave up 6 bases and J gave up 4 bases; unmatched junction bases: 6. The CDR3 DNA sequence: TGTGCCAGCAGGCCCTCCGGGGGGAAAAACATTCAGTACTTC. Translating it yields CASRPSGGKNIQYF.

The rearrangement joins TRBV11-2 to TRBJ1-6; 7 nucleotides match TRBD1. This CDR3 has 14 residues. Germline V CDR1 and CDR2: SGHAT, FQNNGV. The V and J ends lost 7 bases and 7 bases, in that order; junction bases with no gene match: 7. CDR3 in DNA: TGTGCCAGCACCCCAGGGGGGGACAATTCACCCCTCCACTTT. This encodes CASTPGGDNSPLHF.

The gene calls are TRBV4-2 and TRBJ1-1, with D maybe TRBD1 (6 bases). CDR3 length: 15 residues. V lost 4 bases, J lost 4 bases, and 16 bases lay in between. CDR1 LGHNA and CDR2 YNFKEQ come from the germline V gene. This chain's CDR3 is CASSPPSGALTEAFF. The DNA of the CDR3 is TGTGCCAGCAGCCCCCCATCGGGGGCCCTCACTGAAGCTTTCTTT.

This clonotype was counted only a few times. The CDR3 loop reads CASSRDRTRYNEQFF. As DNA, the CDR3 is TGTGCCAGCAGCAGGGACAGGACACGATACAATGAGCAGTTCTTC. The chain joins TRBV7-2 to TRBJ2-1, with TRBD1 matching over 8 bases. The V segment lost 5 bases and the J segment 4 bases; nucleotides outside the gene matches: 7. CDR3 length: 15 amino acids. Germline lookup yields CDR1 SGHTA and CDR2 FQGNSA.